This TCR beta chain was recovered during a study of Graves' ophthalmopathy and Graves' hyperthyroidism. Study context: Ahead of any treatment, peripheral blood was obtained at the initial diagnosis.

Additional autoimmune diseases, uncontrolled infections, pregnancy or lactation disqualified patients. Each diagnosis was determined on the basis of clinical symptoms, serum thyroxine, TRAb, thyroid ultrasound and orbital computed tomography. A remark on this clonotype: As yet, its antigen is unknown.

Researchers took RNA transcripts and amplified TCR beta CDR3 regions from them. HTBI primers primed a first-round RT-PCR, and a second-round multiplex PCR followed. A single record per CDR3 protein comes from TCRdb applying MiXCR to the multiplex PCR reads. Among some 350,000 distinct CDR3 sequences, roughly 15% were seen once, and the ten largest hold 2% to 2.5%. General study results and limits: Appearing in blood as well were most expanded thyroid clonotypes above 0.001 frequency.

The source material was peripheral blood. The receptor's source is an adult woman with stable Graves' hyperthyroidism.

The chain's CDR3 is CASSYEGFDEQYF. The CDR3, as DNA: TGTGCCAGCAGTTACGAGGGTTTCGACGAGCAGTACTTC. The chain recombines TRBV6-5 with TRBJ2-7, with D tentatively TRBD2 (5 bases). Germline V gives CDR1 MNHEY, CDR2 SVGAGI. The V end lost 2 bases, the J end lost 5 bases, and 10 bases lay between the germline ends. This CDR3 spans 13 amino acids.